One sample yielded the 21 T cell receptor beta chains listed below, sequenced in a study of blood T cell repertoires in COVID-19 (dated by TCRdb to 2020 to 2022). The library was obtained by the immunoSEQ multiplex PCR assay. This immuneACCESS table, as held by TCRdb, lists in-frame sequences with V and J called but not all clones. Of the missing ones, under half trace to an unresolved V gene in checked studies; the others have no known cause. Here the sample has about 360,000 clones; 87% occur a single time. The ten largest clones capture 1.3% of the sample. The sample taken for sequencing was PBMCs or T cells enriched from blood (not recorded which). These receptors originate from a man younger than 45 who had recovered from COVID-19.

The chain recombines TRBV4-2 with TRBJ1-6; D gene uncertain. Germline assignment: CDR1 LGHNA and CDR2 YNFKEQ. The germline V and J ends were trimmed by 2 bases and 8 bases, with 7 bases remaining between them. The CDR3 totals 13 residues. DNA of the CDR3: TGTGCCAGCAGCCAATCTCAGGATTCACCCCTCCACTTT. As protein: CASSQSQDSPLHF.

The chain combines TRBV19 with TRBJ2-5; D unclear. Germline CDR1 is LNHDA and CDR2 is SQIVND (reference sequence). The germline V and J ends were trimmed by 6 bases and 4 bases, with 9 bases remaining between them. The CDR3 consists of 12 residues. CDR3 DNA sequence: TGTGCCAGTAGAGCCCGCGGAGAGACCCAGTACTTC. Amino acid sequence: CASRARGETQYF.

This clone has just a few counts. This chain links TRBV10-3 with TRBJ1-5, with 7 bases identical to TRBD1. The CDR3 is 15 amino acids. CDR1 is ENHRY and CDR2 is SYGVKD in the germline V gene. V lost 6 bases, J lost 2 bases, and 7 bases stayed unmatched. In DNA, the CDR3 is TGTGCCATCAGGGAAACAGGGGAGGGCAATCAGCCCCAGCATTTT. Its protein product is CAIRETGEGNQPQHF.

This chain joins TRBV6-5 and TRBJ1-2; weak D call: TRBD1 (6 bases). The CDR3 is 13 amino acids. CDR1 and CDR2 from the germline V gene are MNHEY and SVGAGI. Trimming removed 3 bases from V and 6 bases from J, with 11 bases in between. In DNA form, the CDR3 reads TGTGCCAGCAGTTATCCGACAGGACATGGCTACACCTTC. It yields the protein CASSYPTGHGYTF.

The rearrangement links TRBV6-5 to TRBJ2-7; D perhaps matches TRBD1 (6 bases). Trimming pared 4 bases from V and 3 bases from J, leaving 13 bases between. The CDR3 has 14 residues. Germline V gene lookup returns CDR1 MNHEY and CDR2 SVGAGI. In nucleotides, the CDR3 is TGTGCCAGCAGTTTGGAACAGGGTAACTACGAGCAGTACTTC. Translation gives CASSLEQGNYEQYF.

The chain is built from TRBV5-1 and TRBJ2-3; 10 bases fit TRBD2. Unmatched junction bases numbered 8, after V lost 5 bases and J lost 2 bases. CDR1 and CDR2 from the germline V gene are SGHRS and YFSETQ. This CDR3 spans 16 amino acids. CDR3 nucleotides: TGCGCCAGCAGATACGGACTAGCGGAGATCACAGATACGCAGTATTTT. Translation gives CASRYGLAEITDTQYF.

The chain combines TRBV27 with TRBJ1-2; D remains unclear. V lost 5 bases, J lost 8 bases, and 27 bases lay in between. The CDR3 runs to 17 residues. CDR1 is MNHEY, CDR2 SMNVEV, per germline (reference sequence). As DNA, the CDR3 is TGTGCCAGCAGTCCCAGAGGCAGTGGGAGAGAGGCGAGGGGCTACACCTTC. It is translated as CASSPRGSGREARGYTF.

This sequence joins TRBV7-8 and TRBJ2-7; D gene unclear. The CDR3 sequence is 12 residues long. CDR1 and CDR2 (germline): SGHVS, FQNEAQ. V lost 1 base and J lost 4, with 5 bases in between. DNA of the CDR3: TGTGCCAGCAGCTTAGGCGAATACGAGCAGTACTTC. Protein product: CASSLGEYEQYF.

This clone was seen only once. The chain recombines TRBV29-1 with TRBJ2-1, with 8 bases matching TRBD1. Germline CDR1 and CDR2: SQVTM and ANQGSEA. The CDR3 runs to 13 residues. Losses at the gene ends were 3 bases for V and 5 bases for J; bases not matched to a gene: 3. CDR3 DNA: TGCAGCGTTGAGCCGGACAGGGACAATGAGCAGTTCTTC. Amino acid sequence: CSVEPDRDNEQFF.

The chain joins TRBV6-5 to TRBJ1-1, with a possible D match to TRBD1 (6 bases). With 6 bases removed from V and 6 bases from J, the gap between germline ends came to 11 bases. Looked up from germline, CDR1 is MNHEY and CDR2 is SVGAGI. The CDR3 spans 12 residues. Here the CDR3 reads CASRTTGSEAFF. CDR3 sequence (DNA): TGTGCCAGCAGGACAACAGGGTCTGAAGCTTTCTTT.

The chain employs TRBV18 and TRBJ2-5; D perhaps matches TRBD2 (6 bases). The CDR3 contains 13 residues. The germline V gene encodes CDR1 KGHSH and CDR2 LQKENI. V was shortened by 4 bases and J by 3 bases, with 9 bases between the two germline ends. CDR3 protein: CASSRGTEETQYF. In nucleotides, the CDR3 is TGTGCCAGCTCACGCGGGACGGAAGAGACCCAGTACTTC.

The chain recombines TRBV7-9 with TRBJ1-2, with D unclear. CDR1 and CDR2 from the germline V gene are SEHNR and FQNEAQ (reference sequence). Trimming removed 0 bases at V and 0 bases at J, with 8 bases between. The CDR3 runs 15 residues. The CDR3 sequence: CASSLALRANYGYTF. The CDR3 bases are TGTGCCAGCAGCTTAGCTCTCCGGGCTAACTATGGCTACACCTTC. The full variable domain, rest sourced from reference TRBV7-9 and TRBJ1-2, is DTGVSQNPRHKITKRGQNVTFRCDPISEHNRLYWYRQTLGQGPEFLTYFQNEAQLEKSRLLSDRFSAERPKGSFSTLEIQRTEQGDSAMYLCASSLALRANYGYTFGSGTRLTVV.

The count of this clone is one. The chain joins TRBV5-1 to TRBJ2-3; maybe TRBD2 (7 bases). Germline CDR1 SGHRS, CDR2 YFSETQ. CDR3 length equals 15 residues. Trimming removed 3 bases from V and 5 bases from J, with 16 bases in between. This CDR3 reads CASSSHRGAQDTQYF. The CDR3 bases are TGCGCCAGCAGCTCTCATCGGGGGGCCCAAGATACGCAGTATTTT. Complete variable domain (other parts from reference TRBV5-1 and TRBJ2-3): KAGVTQTPRYLIKTRGQQVTLSCSPISGHRSVSWYQQTPGQGLQFLFEYFSETQRNKGNFPGRFSGRQFSNSRSEMNVSTLELGDSALYLCASSSHRGAQDTQYFGPGTRLTVL.

The chain uses TRBV14 and TRBJ1-2; TRBD1 might be the D (5 bases). The CDR3 has 15 amino acids. Trimming pared 1 base from V and 2 bases from J, leaving 11 bases between. CDR1 and CDR2 (germline): SGHDN, FVKESK. The CDR3 bases are TGTGCCAGCAGCCAAGGGGGCCAGAGCAACTATGGCTACACCTTC. It yields the protein CASSQGGQSNYGYTF.

The rearrangement links TRBV19 to TRBJ1-1, with 9 bases that match TRBD1. V lost 7 bases, J lost 0 bases, and 6 bases stayed unmatched. Germline V lookup: CDR1 LNHDA, CDR2 SQIVND (reference sequence). The CDR3 is 15 amino acids. The CDR3 DNA is TGTGCCAGTACCAAGGACAGGGGATTGAACACTGAAGCTTTCTTT. Residues: CASTKDRGLNTEAFF.

The gene calls are TRBV4-1 and TRBJ1-2; TRBD1 matches 7 bases. The CDR3 covers 15 residues. Germline V CDR1 and CDR2: MGHRA, YSYEKL. V shed 1 base and J 7 bases; nucleotides not matched to a gene: 9. The CDR3 loop reads CASSQGSQGWGGYTF. Written as DNA, the CDR3 is TGCGCCAGCAGCCAAGGTTCACAGGGGTGGGGTGGCTACACCTTC.

In this sample, this clone turned up once. The genes are TRBV6-5 and TRBJ2-7; D possibly corresponds to TRBD1 (5 bases). The CDR3 sequence is 15 residues long. V dropped 0 bases and J dropped 3 bases, with 12 bases sitting between them. The V gene's germline CDR1 is MNHEY and CDR2 SVGAGI. The chain's CDR3 is CASSYSITRVYEQYF. CDR3 in DNA: TGTGCCAGCAGTTACTCGATAACCAGGGTCTACGAGCAGTACTTC.

The chain uses TRBV5-1 and TRBJ2-7, with 7 bases that match TRBD2. The germline V gene encodes CDR1 SGHRS and CDR2 YFSETQ. This CDR3 comprises 13 residues. V shed 3 bases, J shed 0 bases, and the junction held 0 bases outside the gene matches. Here the CDR3 reads CASSWTSSYEQYF. CDR3 DNA sequence: TGCGCCAGCAGCTGGACTAGCTCCTACGAGCAGTACTTC. The full variable domain, completed using reference TRBV5-1 and TRBJ2-7, is KAGVTQTPRYLIKTRGQQVTLSCSPISGHRSVSWYQQTPGQGLQFLFEYFSETQRNKGNFPGRFSGRQFSNSRSEMNVSTLELGDSALYLCASSWTSSYEQYFGPGTRLTVT.

The chain uses TRBV5-1 and TRBJ1-1; a possible D gene is TRBD1 (6 bases). CDR3 length equals 16 residues. Germline values: CDR1 SGHRS, CDR2 YFSETQ. V was trimmed by 3 bases and J by 1 base, leaving 16 bases between them. The CDR3 bases are TGCGCCAGCAGCTGGACCGGGACAAGAGAGAACACTGAAGCTTTCTTT. It encodes CASSWTGTRENTEAFF.

The CDR3 spells CASSDPGSGNTIYF. CDR3 DNA: TGTGCCAGCAGTGATCCAGGGTCGGGAAACACCATATATTTT. The V call is TRBV25-1, the J call TRBJ1-3, with D possibly TRBD1 on 5 matching bases. This CDR3 comprises 14 residues. The germline V and J ends were trimmed by 3 bases and 4 bases, with 10 bases remaining between them. Germline lookup yields CDR1 MGHDK and CDR2 SYGVNS.

The chain uses TRBV19 and TRBJ1-5; 9 nucleotides agree with TRBD1. The CDR3 sequence is 17 residues long. V lost 2 bases, J lost 2 bases, and 7 bases stayed unmatched. Germline-derived CDR1 and CDR2 are LNHDA and SQIVND (reference sequence). Written as DNA, the CDR3 is TGTGCCAGTAGTATATTACCGGGACAGGGTGGCAATCAGCCCCAGCATTTT. It yields the protein CASSILPGQGGNQPQHF.